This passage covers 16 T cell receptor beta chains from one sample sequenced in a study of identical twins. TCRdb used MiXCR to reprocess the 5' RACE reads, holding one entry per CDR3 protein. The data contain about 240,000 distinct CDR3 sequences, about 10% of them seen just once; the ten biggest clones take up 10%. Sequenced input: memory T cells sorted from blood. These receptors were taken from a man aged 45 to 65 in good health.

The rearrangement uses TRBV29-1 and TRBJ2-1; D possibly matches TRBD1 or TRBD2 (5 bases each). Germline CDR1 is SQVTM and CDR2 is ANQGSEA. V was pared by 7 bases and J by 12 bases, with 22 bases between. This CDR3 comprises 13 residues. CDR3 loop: CSESRDDTEPQFF. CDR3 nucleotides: TGCAGCGAGTCTCGGGACGACACGGAGCCGCAGTTCTTC.

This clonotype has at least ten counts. CDR3 sequence: CASSTGQGPHNEQFF. CDR3 bases: TGTGCCAGCAGCACAGGACAGGGTCCCCACAATGAGCAGTTCTTC. This chain uses TRBV12-3 or TRBV12-4 with TRBJ2-1; TRBD1 matches 8 bases. V dropped 6 bases and J dropped 5; count of bases not matched to a gene: 9. There are 15 residues in the CDR3.

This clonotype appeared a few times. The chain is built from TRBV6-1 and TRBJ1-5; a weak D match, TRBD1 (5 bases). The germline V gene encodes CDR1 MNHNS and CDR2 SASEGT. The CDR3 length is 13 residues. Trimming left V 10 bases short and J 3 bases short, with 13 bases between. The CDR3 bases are TGTGCCACCTCCTGGGGGTTCAATCAGCCCCAGCATTTT. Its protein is CATSWGFNQPQHF.

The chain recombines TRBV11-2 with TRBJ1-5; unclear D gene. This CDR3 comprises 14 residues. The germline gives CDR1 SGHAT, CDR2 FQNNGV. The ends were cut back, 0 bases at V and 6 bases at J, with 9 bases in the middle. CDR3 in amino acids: CASSLEPTGQPQHF. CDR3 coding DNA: TGTGCCAGCAGCTTAGAGCCTACCGGTCAGCCCCAGCATTTT.

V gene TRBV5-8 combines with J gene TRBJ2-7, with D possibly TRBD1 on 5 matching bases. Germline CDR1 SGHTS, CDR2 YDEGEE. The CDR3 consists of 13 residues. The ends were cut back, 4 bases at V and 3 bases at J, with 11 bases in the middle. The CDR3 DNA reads TGTGCCAGCAGCCGCTTCCAGGGCTACGAGCAGTACTTC. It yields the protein CASSRFQGYEQYF.

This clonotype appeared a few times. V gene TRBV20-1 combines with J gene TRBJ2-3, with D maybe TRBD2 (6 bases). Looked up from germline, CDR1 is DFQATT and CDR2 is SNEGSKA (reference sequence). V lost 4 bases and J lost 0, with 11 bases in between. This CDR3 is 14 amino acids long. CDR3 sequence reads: CSAMRGPSTDTQYF. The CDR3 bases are TGCAGTGCTATGCGGGGCCCTAGCACAGATACGCAGTATTTT.

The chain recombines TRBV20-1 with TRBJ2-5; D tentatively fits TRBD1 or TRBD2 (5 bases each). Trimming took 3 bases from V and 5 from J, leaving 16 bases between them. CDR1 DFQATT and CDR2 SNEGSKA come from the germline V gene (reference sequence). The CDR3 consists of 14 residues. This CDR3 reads CSASPPWDEETQYF. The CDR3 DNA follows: TGCAGTGCTAGTCCACCGTGGGACGAGGAGACCCAGTACTTC.

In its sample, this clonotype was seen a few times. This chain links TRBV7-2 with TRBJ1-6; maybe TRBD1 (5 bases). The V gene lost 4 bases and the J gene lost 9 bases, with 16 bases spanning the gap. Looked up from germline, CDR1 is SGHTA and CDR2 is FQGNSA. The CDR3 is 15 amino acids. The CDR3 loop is CASSSRPGPGSPLHF. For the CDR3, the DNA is TGTGCCAGCAGCTCCCGGCCGGGGCCAGGTTCACCCCTCCACTTT.

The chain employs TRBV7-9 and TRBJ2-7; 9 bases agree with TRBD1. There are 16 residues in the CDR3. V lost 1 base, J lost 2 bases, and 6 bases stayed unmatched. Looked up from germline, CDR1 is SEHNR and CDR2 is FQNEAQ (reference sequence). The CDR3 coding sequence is TGTGCCAGCAGCTTAGGACGGGACAGGGACCCCTACGAGCAGTACTTC. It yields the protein CASSLGRDRDPYEQYF.

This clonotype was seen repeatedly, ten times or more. Written as DNA, the CDR3 is TGCAGTGCTAGCGACCTTTTATCCTCCTACGAGCAGTACTTC. Amino acid sequence: CSASDLLSSYEQYF. The rearrangement links TRBV20-1 to TRBJ2-7; D is unclear. This CDR3 contains 14 residues. Trimming shortened V by 3 bases and J by 0 bases, and 12 bases separated the two germline ends. The V gene's germline CDR1 is DFQATT and CDR2 SNEGSKA (reference sequence).

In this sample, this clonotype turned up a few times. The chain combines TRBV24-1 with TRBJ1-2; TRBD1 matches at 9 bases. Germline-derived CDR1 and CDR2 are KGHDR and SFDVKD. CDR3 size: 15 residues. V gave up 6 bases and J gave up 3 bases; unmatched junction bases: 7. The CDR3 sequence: CATSKTGGNDYGYTF. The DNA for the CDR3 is TGTGCCACCAGTAAAACAGGGGGCAATGACTATGGCTACACCTTC.

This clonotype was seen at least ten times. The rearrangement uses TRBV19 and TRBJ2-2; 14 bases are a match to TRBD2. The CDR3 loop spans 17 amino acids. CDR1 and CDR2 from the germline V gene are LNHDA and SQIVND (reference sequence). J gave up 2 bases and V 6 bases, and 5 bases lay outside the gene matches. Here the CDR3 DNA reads TGTGCCAGTAGCCGGGGACTAGCGGGGGATAACACCGGGGAGCTGTTTTTT. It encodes CASSRGLAGDNTGELFF.

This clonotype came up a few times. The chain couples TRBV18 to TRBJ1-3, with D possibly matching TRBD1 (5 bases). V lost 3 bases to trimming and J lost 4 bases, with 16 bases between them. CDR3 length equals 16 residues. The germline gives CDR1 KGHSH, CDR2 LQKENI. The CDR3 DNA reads TGTGCCAGCTCACCGCGGGGACCGGGGAGAGGAAACACCATATATTTT. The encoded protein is CASSPRGPGRGNTIYF. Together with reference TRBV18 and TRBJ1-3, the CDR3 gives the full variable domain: NAGVMQNPRHLVRRRGQEARLRCSPMKGHSHVYWYRQLPEEGLKFMVYLQKENIIDESGMPKERFSAEFPKEGPSILRIQQVVRGDSAAYFCASSPRGPGRGNTIYFGEGSWLTVV.

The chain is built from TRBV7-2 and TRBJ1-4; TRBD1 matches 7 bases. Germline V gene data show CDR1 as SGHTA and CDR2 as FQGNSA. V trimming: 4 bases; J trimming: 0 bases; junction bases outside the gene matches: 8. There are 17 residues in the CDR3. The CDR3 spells CASSSRQGFATNEKLFF. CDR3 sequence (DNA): TGTGCCAGCAGCTCCCGACAGGGATTCGCAACTAATGAAAAACTGTTTTTT. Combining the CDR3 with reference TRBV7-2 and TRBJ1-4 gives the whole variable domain GAGVSQSPSNKVTEKGKDVELRCDPISGHTALYWYRQSLGQGLEFLIYFQGNSAPDKSGLPSDRFSAERTGGSVSTLTIQRTQQEDSAVYLCASSSRQGFATNEKLFFGSGTQLSVL.

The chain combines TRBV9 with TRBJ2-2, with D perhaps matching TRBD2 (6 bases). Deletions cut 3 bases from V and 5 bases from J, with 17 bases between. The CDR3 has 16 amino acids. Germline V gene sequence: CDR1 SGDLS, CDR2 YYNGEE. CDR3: CASSAHPGLPTGELFF. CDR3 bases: TGTGCCAGCAGCGCCCACCCGGGACTCCCAACCGGGGAGCTGTTTTTT.

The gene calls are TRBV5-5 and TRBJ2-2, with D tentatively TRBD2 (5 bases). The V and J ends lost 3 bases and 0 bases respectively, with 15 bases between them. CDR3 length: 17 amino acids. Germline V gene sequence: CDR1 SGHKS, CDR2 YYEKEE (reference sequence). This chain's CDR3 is CASSSPKGGSNTGELFF. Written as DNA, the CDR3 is TGTGCCAGCAGCTCCCCCAAGGGCGGGTCGAACACCGGGGAGCTGTTTTTT.